This TCR beta chain came from a study of metastatic and nonmetastatic thyroid tumors. Overall study: Repertoires from blood and tumor or nodule tissue of malignant and benign thyroid patients were compared.

This CDR3 contains 15 residues. Unmatched junction bases numbered 6, after V lost 5 bases and J lost 2 bases. The germline CDR1 and CDR2 sequences are MDHEN and SYDVKM. MiXCR was used by TCRdb to re-call the PCR reads. The table records around 20,000 clones, roughly 16% of them present only once. There were no patients who had received any treatment before thyroid surgery. This clone was counted many times. This sequence was found in a female donor with papillary thyroid cancer or a benign thyroid nodule (not recorded which). Some clones in this sample may be carry-over from other donors' samples. The rearrangement links TRBV28 to TRBJ2-7; 10 bases align to TRBD2. Material: blood. The CDR3 DNA reads TGTGCCAGCAGTCTACCCGGGACTAGCGCCTACGAGCAGTACTTC. It translates to CASSLPGTSAYEQYF.